These 23 T cell receptor beta chains came from one sample sequenced in a study of OX40 agonist ivuxolimab in advanced cancers. Libraries were prepared by immunoSEQ multiplex PCR; TCRdb keeps only in-frame clonotypes and omits some of them. The sample records 70,000 to 75,000 clones, around four fifths being singletons. This specimen consisted of CD4+ or CD8+ T cells sorted from blood, obtained in a trial of the OX40 agonist ivuxolimab. The receptors come from an adult with an advanced solid tumor such as melanoma, head and neck, liver or kidney cancer.

The CDR3 region has the DNA TGTGCCAGCAGCGGACAGGGGGGTCAAGAGACCCAGTACTTC. It yields the protein CASSGQGGQETQYF. V usage is TRBV2 and J usage is TRBJ2-5; 10 bases fit TRBD1. The CDR3 is made up of 14 amino acids. The trim removed 6 bases at V and 2 bases at J, leaving 3 bases unmatched. The germline V gene has CDR1 SNHLY and CDR2 FYNNEI.

The chain carries TRBV5-1 and TRBJ2-7; TRBD1 aligns across 7 bases. The CDR3 has 14 amino acids. J gave up 2 bases and V 4 bases, and 6 bases lay outside the gene matches. Germline V gene data show CDR1 as SGHRS and CDR2 as YFSETQ. The DNA for the CDR3 is TGCGCCAGCAGCCTATCGACAGGGACCTACGAGCAGTACTTC. Its protein is CASSLSTGTYEQYF.

J is TRBJ1-1 and V is TRBV11-3, with no clear D. Trimming left V 5 bases short and J 7 bases short, with 17 bases between. Germline CDR1 SGHNT, CDR2 YENEEA. The CDR3 sequence is 14 residues long. CDR3 DNA: TGTGCCAGCAGCCCCCAAGGGAACCGCGTTGAAGCTTTCTTT. This sequence encodes CASSPQGNRVEAFF.

The chain uses TRBV7-8 and TRBJ2-7, with D possibly being TRBD2 (5 bases). Deletions cut 1 base from V and 3 bases from J, with 7 bases between. CDR1 and CDR2 from the germline V gene are SGHVS and FQNEAQ. There are 13 residues in the CDR3. The CDR3 spells CASSLGESYEQYV. For the CDR3, the DNA is TGTGCCAGCAGCTTAGGGGAGAGCTACGAGCAGTACGTC.

CDR3 residues: CASRGTGGAWQPQHF. DNA for the CDR3: TGTGCCAGCAGGGGGACAGGGGGCGCGTGGCAGCCCCAGCATTTT. The chain joins TRBV28 to TRBJ1-5, with TRBD1 identical over 12 bases. This CDR3 contains 15 residues. Germline CDR1 reads MDHEN; CDR2 reads SYDVKM. The ends lost 6 bases at V and 7 bases at J; junction bases unmatched: 7.

The chain has TRBV6-6 and TRBJ1-3; D is undetermined. The germline CDR1 and CDR2 sequences are MNHNY and SVGAGI (reference sequence). CDR3 length: 15 residues. V lost 6 bases and J 4 bases, leaving 16 bases between the germline ends. The CDR3 DNA reads TGTGCCAGCAGGCGAGAGACAAGCGTCGGAAACACCATATATTTT. Translated, it gives CASRRETSVGNTIYF.

V usage is TRBV9 and J usage is TRBJ2-7; 8 positions match TRBD1. The length of the CDR3 is 14 residues. Trimming took 4 bases from V and 3 from J; bases not matched to a gene: 6. Germline V lookup: CDR1 SGDLS, CDR2 YYNGEE. The CDR3 sequence: CASSPLTGGYEQYF. For the CDR3, the DNA is TGTGCCAGCAGCCCCCTCACAGGGGGCTACGAGCAGTACTTC.

This chain joins TRBV2 and TRBJ1-6; D uncertain. Looked up from germline, CDR1 is SNHLY and CDR2 is FYNNEI. This CDR3 spans 11 amino acids. V shed 6 bases and J shed 6 bases, with 3 bases lying between them. The CDR3, as DNA: TGTGCCAGCAGGGGTAATTCACCCCTCCACTTT. It specifies CASRGNSPLHF.

The rearrangement links TRBV10-3 to TRBJ1-4; possible D gene TRBD1, 5 bases. Germline CDR1 reads ENHRY; CDR2 reads SYGVKD. The CDR3 consists of 14 residues. V was trimmed by 11 bases and J by 0 bases, leaving 13 bases between them. CDR3 nucleotide sequence: TGTGCCTCATCATGGGGGGCAACTAATGAAAAACTGTTTTTT. Its protein is CASSWGATNEKLFF.

V and J are TRBV19 and TRBJ1-1; D is unclear. Germline assignment: CDR1 LNHDA and CDR2 SQIVND (reference sequence). V lost 9 bases to trimming and J lost 6 bases, with 17 bases between them. The CDR3 covers 13 residues. CDR3 residues: CASKSRGGAEAFF. As DNA, the CDR3 is TGTGCCAGCAAGTCGCGGGGTGGAGCTGAAGCTTTCTTT.

This rearrangement joins TRBV28 to TRBJ1-3; unclear D gene. This CDR3 has 15 amino acids. CDR1 is MDHEN and CDR2 is SYDVKM in the germline V gene. Trimming stripped 2 bases from V and 4 bases from J, with 12 bases between. The CDR3 DNA reads TGTGCCAGCAGTTTAGGGGTGGTGAGAGGAAACACCATATATTTT. Encoded protein: CASSLGVVRGNTIYF.

The sample holds a few counts of this clone. The J gene is TRBJ1-5, the V gene TRBV10-2; the D gene is possibly TRBD1 (5 bases). The CDR3 runs to 14 residues. Germline V lookup: CDR1 WSHSY, CDR2 SAAADI. V was trimmed by 5 bases and J by 3 bases, leaving 11 bases between them. CDR3 in DNA: TGCGCCAGCAGTCCCGGGGACCTCAATCAGCCCCAGCATTTT. It is translated as CASSPGDLNQPQHF.

This clone was detected only once. This rearrangement joins TRBV7-9 to TRBJ2-7, with D tentatively TRBD2 (6 bases). Germline CDR1 reads SEHNR; CDR2 reads FQNEAQ (reference sequence). Trimming stripped 5 bases from V and 6 bases from J, with 20 bases between. The CDR3 consists of 15 residues. The CDR3 reads CASSLWGLGSGEQYF. The CDR3 DNA reads as TGTGCCAGCAGCCTCTGGGGACTGGGGTCGGGCGAGCAGTACTTC.

The CDR3 region is CASSSGGGYGYTF. The CDR3 DNA follows: TGTGCCAGCAGCTCAGGGGGGGGCTATGGCTACACCTTC. This chain uses TRBV11-2 with TRBJ1-2; 7 bases fit TRBD1. The CDR3 covers 13 residues. Germline loops: CDR1 SGHAT, CDR2 FQNNGV. The V and J ends lost 4 bases and 4 bases, in that order; junction bases with no gene match: 3. Together with reference TRBV11-2 and TRBJ1-2, the CDR3 gives the full variable domain: EAGVAQSPRYKIIEKRQSVAFWCNPISGHATLYWYQQILGQGPKLLIQFQNNGVVDDSQLPKDRFSAERLKGVDSTLKIQPAKLEDSAVYLCASSSGGGYGYTFGSGTRLTVV.

V gene TRBV28 combines with J gene TRBJ2-3, with a weak D call TRBD2 (5 bases). The CDR3 length is 15 residues. V shed 6 bases and J shed 0 bases, with 13 bases lying between them. Per germline, CDR1 MDHEN and CDR2 SYDVKM. CDR3 sequence: CASSLAQTSTDTQYF. The CDR3 DNA reads TGTGCCAGCAGCCTAGCCCAAACTAGCACAGATACGCAGTATTTT.

The rearrangement links TRBV7-8 to TRBJ2-3, with D maybe TRBD1 (5 bases). CDR1 is SGHVS, CDR2 FQNEAQ, per germline. This CDR3 comprises 13 residues. Trimming left V 5 bases short and J 2 bases short, with 8 bases between. The CDR3 loop is CASSRTTTDTQYF. The CDR3, as DNA: TGTGCCAGCAGCCGGACAACCACAGATACGCAGTATTTT. The whole variable domain, filled in from reference TRBV7-8 and TRBJ2-3, reads GAGVSQSPRYKVAKRGQDVALRCDPISGHVSLFWYQQALGQGPEFLTYFQNEAQLDKSGLPSDRFFAERPEGSVSTLKIQRTQQEDSAVYLCASSRTTTDTQYFGPGTRLTVL.

The V and J genes are TRBV5-1 and TRBJ2-3, with D uncertain. The length of the CDR3 is 15 residues. Germline loops: CDR1 SGHRS, CDR2 YFSETQ. Trimming removed 0 bases at V and 0 bases at J, with 8 bases between. CDR3 DNA: TGCGCCAGCAGCTTGGTGGCAACCAGCACAGATACGCAGTATTTT. It encodes CASSLVATSTDTQYF.

The chain recombines TRBV28 with TRBJ2-1; D possibly uses TRBD1 or TRBD2 (6 bases each). V was pared by 6 bases and J by 4 bases, with 22 bases between. The CDR3 has 17 amino acids. Germline V gene lookup returns CDR1 MDHEN and CDR2 SYDVKM. CDR3 bases: TGTGCCAGCAGCCGAGGGGGGTGGCGGGGAAGATACAATGAGCAGTTCTTC. Amino acid sequence: CASSRGGWRGRYNEQFF.

By share, this clone ranks as medium-sized. CDR3 sequence (DNA): TGTGCCAGCAGCACCTCGGGCCCCCAGCCGTTCTTC. It encodes CASSTSGPQPFF. The chain employs TRBV13 and TRBJ2-1; D not certain. Germline CDR1 and CDR2: PRHDT and FYEKMQ (reference sequence). Between the trimmed V and J ends, which lost 5 bases and 15 bases, there was a span of 17 bases. This CDR3 comprises 12 residues.

The chain carries TRBV7-2 and TRBJ1-3; a weak D match, TRBD1 (5 bases). Germline assignment: CDR1 SGHTA and CDR2 FQGNSA. V dropped 2 bases and J dropped 2 bases, with 13 bases sitting between them. The CDR3 sequence is 16 residues long. CDR3 nucleotides: TGTGCCAGCAGCTTAATGGGGCTAGTAACTGGAAACACCATATATTTT. This sequence encodes CASSLMGLVTGNTIYF.

This chain uses TRBV7-9 with TRBJ2-3, with D perhaps matching TRBD2 (6 bases). Between the trimmed V and J ends, which lost 6 bases and 2 bases, there was a span of 15 bases. Germline V gene lookup returns CDR1 SEHNR and CDR2 FQNEAQ (reference sequence). The CDR3 is made up of 15 amino acids. For the CDR3, the DNA is TGTGCCAGCAGGTGGAGGGCGAGCGACACAGATACGCAGTATTTT. Translated, it gives CASRWRASDTDTQYF.

The CDR3 loop reads CASSYGGSPLHF. The DNA for the CDR3 is TGTGCCAGCAGTTACGGCGGGTCACCCCTCCACTTT. This chain joins TRBV6-5 and TRBJ1-6; no reliable D call. Deletions cut 2 bases from V and 10 bases from J, with 6 bases between. CDR1 MNHEY and CDR2 SVGAGI come from the germline V gene. The CDR3 runs to 12 residues.

The rearrangement links TRBV7-2 to TRBJ2-1; the match to TRBD1 covers 10 bases. J gave up 6 bases and V 0 bases, and 8 bases lay outside the gene matches. The germline V gene encodes CDR1 SGHTA and CDR2 FQGNSA. This CDR3 contains 17 residues. The CDR3 region has the DNA TGTGCCAGCAGCTTAGCGGCGACAGGGGGCGAGGGCAATGAGCAGTTCTTC. This sequence encodes CASSLAATGGEGNEQFF. The whole variable domain, filled in from reference TRBV7-2 and TRBJ2-1, reads GAGVSQSPSNKVTEKGKDVELRCDPISGHTALYWYRQSLGQGLEFLIYFQGNSAPDKSGLPSDRFSAERTGGSVSTLTIQRTQQEDSAVYLCASSLAATGGEGNEQFFGPGTRLTVL.